The TCR beta chain under discussion was sequenced for a study of T cells of healthy individuals. TCRdb used MiXCR to reprocess the 5' RACE reads, holding one entry per CDR3 protein. The data contain some 69,000 distinct CDR3 sequences, about a sixth of them singletons. This CDR3 region has 14 residues. V was trimmed by 0 bases and J by 7 bases, leaving 13 bases between them. CDR1 and CDR2 from the germline V gene are DFQATT and SNEGSKA (reference sequence). The V and J genes are TRBV20-1 and TRBJ1-3, with D hard to call. This clonotype was sampled from a human donor in good health. DNA for the CDR3: TGCAGTGCTAGAGATTCGGGGAGTGCGAACACCATATATTTT. Its protein is CSARDSGSANTIYF.